This paragraph reports one T cell receptor beta chain. There are 13 residues in the CDR3. Trimming removed 4 bases at V and 0 bases at J, with 6 bases between. Germline loops: CDR1 LNHNV, CDR2 YYDKDF (reference sequence). This entry comes from a study of T cell responses to AZD1222 COVID-19 vaccine. Study-level information: Second-dose recipients at about 4 or about 12 weeks were treated as one pooled group.

Sequenced by immunoSEQ multiplex PCR; TCRdb stores in-frame clones only, minus some. The sample shows approximately 130,000 clones, approximately 94% of them seen only once. The starting material was peripheral blood, obtained on day 0 of AZD1222 vaccination. This chain connects TRBV15 to TRBJ2-5, with TRBD1 as a possible D gene (5 bases). This TCR was recovered from an adult in good health. CDR3 sequence reads: CATSKGYQETQYF. For the CDR3, the DNA is TGTGCCACCAGCAAGGGGTACCAAGAGACCCAGTACTTC. Full variable domain (missing parts from reference TRBV15 and TRBJ2-5): DAMVIQNPRYQVTQFGKPVTLSCSQTLNHNVMYWYQQKSSQAPKLLFHYYDKDFNNEADTPDNFQSRRPNTSFCFLDIRSPGLGDTAMYLCATSKGYQETQYFGPGTRLLVL.